This TCR beta chain was recovered during a study of blood T cells in healthy people across ages. Next came a second PCR, run for about 6 to 12 cycles, which used a sample-barcoded 5' primer along with a J-beta primer mix. A tag from a template-switch adaptor with 12 random nucleotides marked each cDNA molecule. Using its own MiXCR run on the 5' RACE reads, TCRdb lists one record per CDR3 protein. The sample shows approximately 780,000 distinct CDR3 sequences, under 30% of them seen only once. The V end lost 0 bases, the J end lost 2 bases, and 9 bases lay between the germline ends. CDR1 and CDR2 from the germline V gene are SGHAT and FQNNGV. CDR3 length: 15 residues. These same records also appear under a second study, on T cells of mothers and their children. As that report states: Related mother-child pairs shared slightly more overlap than unrelated pairs, but the difference was non-significant.

The V call is TRBV11-2, the J call TRBJ2-3, with unresolved D. This clonotype was obtained from a boy between 10 and 17 years old in good health. Sequenced sample: blood. This chain's CDR3 is CASSLEASLTDTQYF. The CDR3 nucleotides read TGTGCCAGCAGCTTAGAGGCCTCACTCACAGATACGCAGTATTTT.